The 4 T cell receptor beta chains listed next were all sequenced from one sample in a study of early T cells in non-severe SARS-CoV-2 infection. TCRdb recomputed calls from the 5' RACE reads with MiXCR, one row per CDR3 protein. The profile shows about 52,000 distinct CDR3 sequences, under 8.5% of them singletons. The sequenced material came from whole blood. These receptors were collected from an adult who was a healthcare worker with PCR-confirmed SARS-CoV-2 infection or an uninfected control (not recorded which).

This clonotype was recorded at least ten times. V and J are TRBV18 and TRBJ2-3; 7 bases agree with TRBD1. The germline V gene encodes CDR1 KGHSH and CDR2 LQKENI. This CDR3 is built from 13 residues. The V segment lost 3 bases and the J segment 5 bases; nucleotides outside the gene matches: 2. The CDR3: CASSPTGLDTQYF. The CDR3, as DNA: TGTGCCAGCTCACCGACAGGGCTAGATACGCAGTATTTT. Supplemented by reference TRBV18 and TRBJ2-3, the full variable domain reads NAGVMQNPRHLVRRRGQEARLRCSPMKGHSHVYWYRQLPEEGLKFMVYLQKENIIDESGMPKERFSAEFPKEGPSILRIQQVVRGDSAAYFCASSPTGLDTQYFGPGTRLTVL.

The DNA for the CDR3 is TGTGCCAGTAGTCCCCGGGACAGGGGGCCTCAGCCCCAGCATTTT. It translates to CASSPRDRGPQPQHF. The chain links TRBV19 to TRBJ1-5, with 12 positions matching TRBD1. The V segment lost 5 bases and the J segment 6 bases; nucleotides outside the gene matches: 5. CDR1 and CDR2 (germline): LNHDA, SQIVND (reference sequence). This CDR3 has 15 amino acids.

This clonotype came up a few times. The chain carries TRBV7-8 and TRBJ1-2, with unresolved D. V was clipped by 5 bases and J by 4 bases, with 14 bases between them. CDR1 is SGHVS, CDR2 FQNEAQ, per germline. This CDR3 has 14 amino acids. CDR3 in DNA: TGTGCCAGCAGCCCTGAGGGTACTACCTATGGCTACACCTTC. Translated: CASSPEGTTYGYTF.

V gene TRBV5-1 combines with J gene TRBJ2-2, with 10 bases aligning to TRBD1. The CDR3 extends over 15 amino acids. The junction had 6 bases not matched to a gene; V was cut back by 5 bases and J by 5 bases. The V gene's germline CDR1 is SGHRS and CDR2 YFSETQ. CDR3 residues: CASSYDRGPTGELFF. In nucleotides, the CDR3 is TGCGCCAGCAGTTATGACAGGGGGCCAACCGGGGAGCTGTTTTTT.